The present T cell receptor beta chain was sequenced within a study of blood T cell repertoires in COVID-19 (dated by TCRdb to about 2020). Study-wide context: Collaborator samples came from the United States, Italy and Spain and covered acute and convalescent phases of COVID-19. The material from the prospective study consisted of cDNA or gDNA derived from T cells, B-cell-depleted T cells, or PBMCs. The dataset comprised deeply sampled blood TCRbeta repertoires from subjects exposed to, actively infected with, or recovered from COVID-19. The repertoires were made available in a free public database intended to serve as a resource for research on the immune response to SARS-CoV-2. The samples were drawn from the first 160 participants of the ongoing ImmuneRACE study and from 950 to 1,500 subjects provided by 6 global collaborators. Sample metadata almost always included a de-identified subject ID, COVID-19 status, age in years and sex. HLA class I and class II types, where available, came from metadata supplied by the sample provider rather than from assay-based typing.

The CDR3 contains 15 residues, cysteine and phenylalanine counted. The DNA shown is the 45-base CDR3, in frame from base 1. Trimming takes 3 bases from V and 3 bases from J, and the germline ends sit 15 bases apart. Sequences SGDLS (CDR1) and YYNGEE (CDR2) are obtained from the germline V gene. Paper-wide results and their limitations: The amount of clinical and demographic metadata varied by source and participant and was provided uncurated.

As regards this clone: No antigen is known for it. Base qualities were left out, and no much larger clone turns up one base away.

The immunoSEQ Assay, a bias-controlled multiplex PCR, was used to amplify TCRbeta CDR3 regions from genomic DNA. The study's own analysis went as follows. The number of nucleated cells in each sample was estimated by amplification of reference gene primers within the assay. Sequence reads were collapsed and filtered to measure the absolute abundance of every unique TCRbeta CDR3 rearrangement. Productive Simpson clonality was computed per sample as the square root of Simpson's diversity index over productive rearrangements. What TCRdb holds here is the immuneACCESS table cut down to in-frame rearrangements. Part of the clones is not present; checked against another copy, under half of the missing clones reflect an unresolved V gene, and the others are unexplained. For V, J and clone size, that table is used; D and trimming come from the DNA. The sample has some 66,000 clones on record, about 90% of them singletons. The ten largest clonotypes hold more than 6.5% of the sample.

Collaborating institutions collected whole blood in K2EDTA tubes following their own protocols. For TCRbeta analysis, collaborators shipped samples in one of three forms: frozen whole blood, isolated PBMCs, or DNA extracted from either of those sample types. Material for sequencing was peripheral blood. This receptor was taken from a human donor with active COVID-19. The donor label of this sample is uncertain. Recombination linked TRBV9 to TRBJ1-1; the D gene assignment is ambiguous. The CDR3 region: CASSETTGSYTEAFF. The DNA sequence is TGTGCCAGCAGCGAGACCACGGGTTCGTACACTGAAGCTTTCTTT.